Sequencing of this T cell receptor (beta chain) was carried out in a study of cytomegalovirus exposure and HLA in healthy donors. The overall study: A previous analysis identified around 120 million unique TCR beta sequences derived from some 200 million T cells.

The study's findings and limits: Some V segments, including TRBV6-2 and TRBV6-3, were excluded as indistinguishable.

As concerns this clone: What it recognizes is unknown.

Germline V lookup: CDR1 LNHDA, CDR2 SQIVND (reference sequence). This CDR3 has 18 residues. V shed 2 bases and J shed 2 bases, with 18 bases lying between them. This PCR relied on a set of 60 Vbeta primers and 13 Jbeta primers. Clones were sequenced by immunoSEQ multiplex PCR, and TCRdb holds only the in-frame ones, with some missing. The repertoire holds some 77,000 clones, with 75% as singletons. The specimen was PBMCs. The chain couples TRBV19 to TRBJ1-4; TRBD1 is a possible D gene (5 bases). This TCR came from a woman aged 40 to 50 in good health and CMV-seronegative. The chain's CDR3 is CASSIRSRRGVTNEKLFF. DNA of the CDR3: TGTGCCAGTAGTATACGCTCGCGGCGGGGGGTGACTAATGAAAAACTGTTTTTT.